Shown below are 11 T cell receptor beta chains from a single sample sequenced in a study of regulatory T cells in long-lasting Graves disease. Indicated time point: newly diagnosed GD, antithyroid drugs for less than 3 months. Preparation of the TCR library used RNA extracted from PBMCs. To make TCR beta libraries, researchers used iRepertoire HTBI primers and Arm-PCR of CDR3 regions. One entry per CDR3 protein, called by TCRdb with MiXCR from the multiplex PCR reads. The sample shows 400,000 to 500,000 distinct CDR3 sequences, about 17% of them seen only once. This same sample was also part of a study on T cells in Graves' hyperthyroidism and ophthalmopathy.

The sequenced sample was peripheral blood mononuclear cells (PBMCs), obtained at new diagnosis, from a patient treated with antithyroid drugs. The receptors were sampled from a woman under 30 with Graves disease.

The sample holds a few counts of this clonotype. The DNA is left out, because the CDR3 cannot be placed on it with certainty; the CDR3 is given as TCRdb lists it. This chain links TRBV12-3 or TRBV12-4 with TRBJ1-4; the table's TRBD1 call for D was not verified on the DNA. The CDR3 extends over 16 residues, inclusive of both ends. CDR3 sequence reads: CASSPRDGQLMKNCFF.

This sequence joins TRBV5-4 and TRBJ2-3; perhaps TRBD2 as D (5 bases). Germline loops: CDR1 SGHNT, CDR2 YYREEE (reference sequence). Trimming pared 1 base from V and 4 bases from J, leaving 10 bases between. The CDR3 totals 14 residues. Here the CDR3 reads CASSLTDGADTQYF. CDR3 bases: TGTGCCAGCAGCTTGACTGACGGGGCAGATACGCAGTATTTT.

This clonotype was seen a handful of times. The V call is TRBV7-3, the J call TRBJ2-1; 10 positions match TRBD2. The V gene end was trimmed by 5 bases and the J gene end by 2 bases; junction bases not matched to a gene: 6. The CDR3 has 16 residues. From germline, CDR1 is SGHTA and CDR2 FQGTGA. This chain's CDR3 is CASSMVSGRTYNEQFF. As DNA, the CDR3 is TGTGCCAGCAGCATGGTTAGCGGGAGGACCTACAATGAGCAGTTCTTC.

Many counts were recorded for this clonotype. The rearrangement joins TRBV12-3 or TRBV12-4 to TRBJ2-1, with a tentative D call TRBD2 (5 bases). Trimming stripped 6 bases from V and 12 bases from J, with 15 bases between. CDR3 length: 12 amino acids. Here the CDR3 DNA reads TGTGCCAGCAGACCAGGAGGCGGGTTGCAGTTCTTC. Translating it yields CASRPGGGLQFF.

This clonotype was detected many times. This chain's CDR3 is CASSQGQGKTYEQYF. DNA of the CDR3: TGTGCCAGCAGTCAGGGACAGGGGAAAACCTACGAGCAGTACTTC. This chain links TRBV6-1 with TRBJ2-7; TRBD1 agrees at 10 bases. This CDR3 region has 15 residues. Germline V CDR1 and CDR2: MNHNS, SASEGT. V lost 5 bases, J lost 2 bases, and 6 bases stayed unmatched.

This clonotype was observed a handful of times. The junction and the germline gene differ at one end; a read error may be behind it. The chain links TRBV6-2 or TRBV6-3 to TRBJ2-1; 14 bases match TRBD2. Germline V gene sequence: CDR1 MNHEY, CDR2 SVGEGT. This CDR3 region has 17 residues. The CDR3 DNA is TGTGCCAGCAGTGACTCGTTTGGGACTAGCGGGAGTAATGGGCAGTTCTTC. Amino acid sequence: CASSDSFGTSGSNGQFF.

The chain joins TRBV6-2 or TRBV6-3 to TRBJ2-7; 8 bases align to TRBD2. V lost 4 bases to trimming and J lost 1 base; unmatched junction nucleotides: 6. From germline, CDR1 is MNHEY and CDR2 SVGEGT. This CDR3 has 15 amino acids. The CDR3 sequence is CASSFRSSGSYEQYF. In DNA form, the CDR3 reads TGTGCCAGCAGTTTTCGTTCTAGCGGGTCCTACGAGCAGTACTTC.

This clonotype has ten or more counts. The chain uses TRBV3-1 and TRBJ2-7; perhaps TRBD2 as D (5 bases). The CDR3 consists of 16 residues. From germline, CDR1 is LGHDT and CDR2 YNNKEL (reference sequence). V was trimmed by 2 bases and J by 0 bases, leaving 14 bases between them. The CDR3 nucleotides read TGTGCCAGCAGCCAACGGACTGCTGTCGCCTCCTACGAGCAGTACTTC. Translated: CASSQRTAVASYEQYF.

This clonotype was seen repeatedly, ten times or more. This chain links TRBV28 with TRBJ2-7, with D maybe TRBD1 (5 bases). The germline V gene encodes CDR1 MDHEN and CDR2 SYDVKM. Between the trimmed V and J ends, which lost 2 bases and 2 bases, there was a span of 13 bases. This CDR3 is 15 amino acids long. The CDR3 loop reads CASSLGMTAAYEQYF. In DNA form, the CDR3 reads TGTGCCAGCAGTTTAGGAATGACAGCAGCCTACGAGCAGTACTTC.

The gene calls are TRBV6-1 and TRBJ2-3, with D perhaps given as TRBD1 or TRBD2 (5 bases each). CDR3 size: 16 residues. The germline gives CDR1 MNHNS, CDR2 SASEGT. The V gene lost 6 bases and the J gene lost 1 base, with 17 bases spanning the gap. CDR3 in DNA: TGTGCCAGCAGCCGCCGGGACCCCGGCCGCACAGATACGCAGTATTTT. It encodes CASSRRDPGRTDTQYF.

This clonotype was detected a few times. CDR3 nucleotides: TGTGCCAGCAGCTTAGTAGCGCGGGAGACCCACGAGCAGTACTTC. Protein: CASSLVARETHEQYF. This rearrangement joins TRBV13 to TRBJ2-7, with TRBD2 matching over 7 bases. Per the germline V gene, CDR1 is PRHDT and CDR2 is FYEKMQ (reference sequence). CDR3 size: 15 residues. The V and J ends lost 1 base and 5 bases, in that order; junction bases with no gene match: 8.